Listed below are T cell receptor beta chains from one sample, sequenced in a study of neoadjuvant anti-PD-1 for oral cavity cancer. Only in-frame clones appear in the TCRdb table, and some are missing; sequencing was by immunoSEQ multiplex PCR. This sample has about 42,000 clones, with approximately 80% found just once. This material consisted of PBMCs, taken after nivolumab (anti-PD-1) treatment. These receptors all stem from a person between 40 and 85 years old with oral cavity squamous cell carcinoma. The CDR3 runs from the conserved cysteine through the conserved F or W. Clone size appears in some rows only: once, few, many, or a class for an expanded clone.

j_gene	abundance	v_gene	len	CDR3aa
TRBJ2-3	-	TRBV6-1	16	CASSESRKASTDTQYF
TRBJ1-2	-	TRBV15	13	CATSIRTGSGYTF
TRBJ1-1	-	TRBV27	14	CASSDRVMNTEAFF
TRBJ1-5	-	TRBV19	16	CASNKDSAVGDQPQHF
TRBJ1-3	-	TRBV7-9	17	CASSLMGQGRTGNTIYF
TRBJ1-1	-	TRBV11-2	14	CASSGFTGGTEAFF
TRBJ1-3	few	TRBV7-3	15	CASSLTPGQGNTIYF
TRBJ1-2	-	TRBV6-5	13	CASGFTMTDGYTF
TRBJ2-2	-	TRBV5-1	16	CASSPGHTGITGELFF
TRBJ1-1	-	TRBV28	14	CASSLRAGALQAFF
TRBJ2-1	-	TRBV2	15	CASRTSGGLYNEQFF
TRBJ1-2	-	TRBV5-1	15	CASSSGGGWIDGYTF
TRBJ2-7	-	TRBV6-5	14	CASSNGQGGYEQYF
TRBJ1-1	-	TRBV20-1	11	CSALGDTEAFF
TRBJ2-1	-	TRBV11-3	16	CASSRIAASSYNEQFF
TRBJ2-2	-	TRBV5-1	15	CASRPSTGNTGELFF
TRBJ1-1	-	TRBV6-1	14	CASRTPSGHTEAFF
TRBJ2-7	once	TRBV7-2	13	CASAEGGAYEQYF
TRBJ2-1	-	TRBV7-9	14	CASSLTGAGNEQFF
TRBJ1-1	-	TRBV6-6	13	CASGTREWTEAFF
TRBJ1-1	-	TRBV6-5	15	CASSYSKGGDTEAFF
TRBJ1-2	-	TRBV7-2	11	CASSLKADYTF
TRBJ2-7	few	TRBV7-3	15	CASSQSGTLSYEQYF
TRBJ2-2	-	TRBV6-4	14	CASSARLNTGELFF
TRBJ2-7	once	TRBV19	15	CASSIGGRVLREQYF
TRBJ2-1	-	TRBV7-3	15	CASSSSSGVYDEQFF
TRBJ2-5	-	TRBV5-6	16	CASSSRGYEYQETQYF
TRBJ2-1	few	TRBV6-5	15	CASRFSGGSYNEQFF
TRBJ1-4	-	TRBV30	12	CAWSPKGEKLFF
TRBJ2-2	-	TRBV14	12	CASSRNTGELFF
TRBJ2-7	-	TRBV27	15	CASSFARDRAGEQYF
TRBJ2-5	-	TRBV7-6	16	CASSSLGGGGQETQYF
TRBJ2-7	-	TRBV27	13	CASSFGQSYEQYF
TRBJ2-4	few	TRBV7-9	13	CASRQGTENIQYF
TRBJ1-2	-	TRBV7-8	13	CASSAEGPYGYTF
TRBJ2-5	-	TRBV19	17	CASRSPGQRGVQETQYF
TRBJ2-2	-	TRBV7-8	16	CASSLSGNANTGELFF
TRBJ1-2	-	TRBV27	13	CASSLKQNYGYTF
TRBJ1-2	-	TRBV7-6	14	CASSPERANYGYTF
TRBJ2-7	-	TRBV2	15	CASRRETGASYEQYF
TRBJ1-2	-	TRBV6-1	13	CASSLLPNYGYTF
TRBJ2-7	few	TRBV10-3	16	CAISGDRTTVRYEQYF
TRBJ1-2	-	TRBV7-2	13	CASSSRAYYGYTF
TRBJ2-5	-	TRBV11-2	16	CASSLGGAGGRETQYF
TRBJ2-5	-	TRBV5-4	15	CASSTSNFLGETQYF
TRBJ2-7	-	TRBV11-1	15	CASSLGRGSGMGLQF
TRBJ1-4	-	TRBV5-8	14	CASSFGTGNEKLFF